This T cell receptor (beta chain) was identified in a study of cytomegalovirus exposure and HLA in healthy donors. This CDR3 contains 16 residues. Trimming removed 5 bases at V and 0 bases at J, with 17 bases between. Germline V lookup: CDR1 MNHNY, CDR2 SVGAGI (reference sequence). The primer mix had 60 Vbeta and 13 Jbeta primers. Repertoires were generated with immunoSEQ multiplex PCR, while TCRdb's copy carries only in-frame clones and drops some. Here the sample spans under 200,000 clones, 75% to 85% being singletons. Whole-study results and caveats: Accurate HLA-A and HLA-B prediction from TCR beta sequences was reported for most subjects. According to an earlier analysis, most TCR beta V segments yielded productive rearrangements about 87% or about 30% of the time. In vitro assays verified that three CMV-associated chains recognized CMV antigens specifically.

As to this clone: Its antigen is unidentified.

This chain links TRBV6-6 with TRBJ2-7; D perhaps matches TRBD2 (6 bases). The origin of this receptor is a woman aged 45-65 years in good health and CMV-seronegative. Material: PBMCs. CDR3 sequence: CASSGPGLADSYEQYF. The CDR3 DNA reads as TGTGCCAGCAGTGGCCCGGGACTTGCTGACTCCTACGAGCAGTACTTC.